The 25 T cell receptor beta chains below come from one sample, sequenced in a study of shared clonotypes between healthy human individuals. The assay was immunoSEQ multiplex PCR, and TCRdb's table has in-frame clones only and misses some. The sample holds about 2.3 million clones; 90% to 95% are singletons and the top ten take 0.35% to 0.45%. The sequencing input was naive CD4+ T cells from PBMCs. Subset defined: CD45RA+ positively selected. These receptors originate from a man between 18 and 35 years old in good health. Some clones in this sample may be carry-over from other donors' samples.

This chain links TRBV4-2 with TRBJ2-1, with TRBD2 as a possible D gene (6 bases). The CDR3 is made up of 14 amino acids. V was shortened by 1 base and J by 10 bases, with 14 bases between the two germline ends. Germline-derived CDR1 and CDR2 are LGHNA and YNFKEQ. CDR3 region: CASSQGIRRGEQFF. CDR3 DNA: TGTGCCAGCAGCCAAGGGATAAGGAGGGGAGAGCAGTTCTTC.

This rearrangement joins TRBV6-5 to TRBJ2-2; D may be TRBD1 or TRBD2 (5 bases each). Trimming pared 3 bases from V and 8 bases from J, leaving 13 bases between. This CDR3 spans 14 amino acids. The germline V gene encodes CDR1 MNHEY and CDR2 SVGAGI. The CDR3 bases are TGTGCCAGCAGTTATCAAGAGGGGACGGGGGAGCTGTTTTTT. Translated: CASSYQEGTGELFF.

The rearrangement uses TRBV6-5 and TRBJ2-7; no clear D. The CDR3 sequence is 13 residues long. Germline values: CDR1 MNHEY, CDR2 SVGAGI. V was shortened by 1 base and J by 2 bases, with 6 bases between the two germline ends. Here the CDR3 reads CASSYYGPYEQYF. CDR3 DNA: TGTGCCAGCAGTTACTATGGGCCCTACGAGCAGTACTTC.

The V call is TRBV4-3, the J call TRBJ1-5; no definite D call. Germline V gene data show CDR1 as LGHNA and CDR2 as YSLEER. V gave up 0 bases and J gave up 9 bases, with 15 bases separating them. There are 15 residues in the CDR3. Here the CDR3 DNA reads TGCGCCAGCAGCCAAGATCTTACTTTAAGGCGGCCCCAGCATTTT. Encoded protein: CASSQDLTLRRPQHF.

The chain joins TRBV28 to TRBJ2-1; D uncertain. CDR3 size: 13 residues. Germline V CDR1 and CDR2: MDHEN, SYDVKM. The V gene lost 2 bases and the J gene lost 9 bases, with 11 bases spanning the gap. CDR3: CASSLTRTLEQFF. As DNA, the CDR3 is TGTGCCAGCAGTTTAACGAGGACGCTTGAGCAGTTCTTC. The whole variable domain, remainder taken from reference TRBV28 and TRBJ2-1, is DVKVTQSSRYLVKRTGEKVFLECVQDMDHENMFWYRQDPGLGLRLIYFSYDVKMKEKGDIPEGYSVSREKKERFSLILESASTNQTSMYLCASSLTRTLEQFFGPGTRLTVL.

V is TRBV5-1 and J is TRBJ2-1, with D unclear. V was pared by 0 bases and J by 1 base, with 14 bases between. The CDR3 length is 17 residues. CDR1 is SGHRS, CDR2 YFSETQ, per germline. The CDR3 spells CASSLGRMKGSYNEQFF. The DNA for the CDR3 is TGCGCCAGCAGCTTGGGGCGGATGAAAGGATCCTACAATGAGCAGTTCTTC. The full variable domain, with the rest looked up from reference TRBV5-1 and TRBJ2-1, is KAGVTQTPRYLIKTRGQQVTLSCSPISGHRSVSWYQQTPGQGLQFLFEYFSETQRNKGNFPGRFSGRQFSNSRSEMNVSTLELGDSALYLCASSLGRMKGSYNEQFFGPGTRLTVL.

The V gene is TRBV27, the J gene TRBJ1-1; no clear D gene. The V and J ends lost 0 bases and 1 base respectively, with 6 bases between them. In germline, CDR1 is MNHEY, CDR2 SMNVEV (reference sequence). This CDR3 region has 14 residues. The CDR3, as DNA: TGTGCCAGCAGTTTATCTATCTGGAACACTGAAGCTTTCTTT. It yields the protein CASSLSIWNTEAFF.

As concerns this clone: This sample also contains other DNA sequences that code for the same CDR3. V and J are TRBV11-1 and TRBJ2-5; D remains ambiguous. Germline CDR1 and CDR2: SGHAT and FQDESV (reference sequence). Trimming took 1 base from V and 4 from J, leaving 4 bases between them. The CDR3 spans 12 residues. The DNA of the CDR3 is TGTGCCAGCAGCTTAGTAGGAGAGACCCAGTACTTC. Encoded protein: CASSLVGETQYF.

The rearrangement links TRBV7-9 to TRBJ2-2; 8 nucleotides line up with TRBD2. This CDR3 is built from 18 residues. The J segment lost 1 base and the V segment lost 2 bases, leaving 9 bases of the junction unmatched. Germline assignment: CDR1 SEHNR and CDR2 FQNEAQ (reference sequence). The CDR3 loop is CASSLSLGAGENTGELFF. CDR3 nucleotides: TGTGCCAGCAGCTTAAGTCTTGGAGCGGGAGAGAACACCGGGGAGCTGTTTTTT.

Here the CDR3 reads CASSAASSEAFF. The CDR3 DNA sequence: TGTGCCAGCAGCGCGGCCTCCAGTGAAGCTTTCTTT. The chain carries TRBV9 and TRBJ1-1, with D unclear. Deletions cut 3 bases from V and 7 bases from J, with 10 bases between. The CDR3 covers 12 residues. Germline CDR1 SGDLS, CDR2 YYNGEE.

CDR3 sequence: CASSLGLAGGDEQFF. The CDR3 nucleotides are TGTGCCAGCAGCTTAGGACTAGCGGGAGGGGATGAGCAGTTCTTC. The genes are TRBV5-4 and TRBJ2-1, with TRBD2 matching 15 bases. The V gene's germline CDR1 is SGHNT and CDR2 YYREEE (reference sequence). V lost 2 bases, J lost 8 bases, and 2 bases stayed unmatched. This CDR3 is 15 amino acids long.

The chain combines TRBV25-1 with TRBJ2-7, with no clear D. In germline, CDR1 is MGHDK, CDR2 SYGVNS. The CDR3 is made up of 11 amino acids. Trimming cost V 6 bases and J 3 bases, with 6 bases left between them. The CDR3 DNA reads as TGTGCCAGCAGAATAGGCTACGAGCAGTACTTC. This sequence encodes CASRIGYEQYF.

The rearrangement joins TRBV5-8 to TRBJ2-3; 11 positions agree with TRBD1. V trimming: 4 bases; J trimming: 1 base; junction bases outside the gene matches: 2. This CDR3 region has 15 residues. The V gene's germline CDR1 is SGHTS and CDR2 YDEGEE. The CDR3 here is CASSLGQGGTDTQYF. CDR3 sequence (DNA): TGTGCCAGCAGCCTGGGACAGGGGGGCACAGATACGCAGTATTTT.

The chain carries TRBV5-4 and TRBJ2-1; TRBD2 is a possible D gene (5 bases). Germline V gene data show CDR1 as SGHNT and CDR2 as YYREEE (reference sequence). The CDR3 has 14 residues. Trimming stripped 3 bases from V and 7 bases from J, with 14 bases between. CDR3 protein: CASSYEGRVNEQFF. In DNA form, the CDR3 reads TGTGCCAGCAGCTACGAGGGCCGCGTGAATGAGCAGTTCTTC.

The chain joins TRBV15 to TRBJ2-1; D is ambiguous. Germline V gene data show CDR1 as LNHNV and CDR2 as YYDKDF (reference sequence). Trimming pared 4 bases from V and 4 bases from J, leaving 8 bases between. There are 13 residues in the CDR3. The CDR3 DNA sequence: TGTGCCACCAGCAAGAGTGCGTACAATGAGCAGTTCTTC. Its translation: CATSKSAYNEQFF.

This chain links TRBV29-1 with TRBJ2-3; D perhaps matches TRBD2 (5 bases). The germline V and J ends were trimmed by 4 bases and 2 bases, with 10 bases remaining between them. Germline CDR1 and CDR2: SQVTM and ANQGSEA. The CDR3 spans 13 residues. Here the CDR3 reads CSVGLRVTDTQYF. CDR3 nucleotide sequence: TGCAGCGTTGGGCTGAGGGTCACAGATACGCAGTATTTT.

The V and J genes are TRBV27 and TRBJ2-1; the match to TRBD2 covers 16 bases. The CDR3 is made up of 18 amino acids. CDR1 is MNHEY, CDR2 SMNVEV, per germline (reference sequence). V was pared by 2 bases and J by 0 bases, with 1 base of the junction left unmatched. The CDR3 bases are TGTGCCAGCAGTTTAGGGACTAGCGGGAGGGACTCCTACAATGAGCAGTTCTTC. Translation: CASSLGTSGRDSYNEQFF.

The genes are TRBV20-1 and TRBJ2-3; D remains unclear. V was shortened by 6 bases and J by 4 bases, with 8 bases between the two germline ends. Germline-derived CDR1 and CDR2 are DFQATT and SNEGSKA (reference sequence). The CDR3 is made up of 11 amino acids. CDR3 amino acids: CSATHADTQYF. The CDR3 nucleotides read TGCAGTGCGACCCATGCAGATACGCAGTATTTT.

The CDR3: CASSVGLGVPYEQYF. CDR3 nucleotides: TGTGCCAGCAGCGTAGGCTTGGGGGTACCCTACGAGCAGTACTTC. J is TRBJ2-7 and V is TRBV9, with D perhaps matching TRBD1 or TRBD2 (5 bases each). This CDR3 is built from 15 residues. Trimming stripped 0 bases from V and 2 bases from J, with 12 bases between. CDR1 is SGDLS, CDR2 YYNGEE, per germline.

The gene calls are TRBV25-1 and TRBJ2-5, with TRBD1 matching 7 bases. V lost 4 bases to trimming and J lost 5 bases; unmatched junction nucleotides: 13. The germline CDR1 and CDR2 sequences are MGHDK and SYGVNS. This CDR3 region has 16 residues. The CDR3 DNA sequence: TGTGCCAGCAGTGCTCAACGGAAGGGGGCGGAGGAGACCCAGTACTTC. As protein: CASSAQRKGAEETQYF.

J is TRBJ2-7 and V is TRBV9; perhaps D is TRBD1 or TRBD2 (5 bases each). Trimming took off 4 bases at V and 3 bases at J, with 14 bases between the two ends. CDR1 and CDR2 from the germline V gene are SGDLS and YYNGEE. This CDR3 has 14 amino acids. The CDR3: CASSPGPNYYEQYF. CDR3 DNA sequence: TGTGCCAGCAGCCCGGGACCGAATTACTACGAGCAGTACTTC.

This chain links TRBV19 with TRBJ2-3; D call uncertain. This CDR3 has 13 residues. Trimming stripped 5 bases from V and 6 bases from J, with 12 bases between. CDR1 and CDR2 from the germline V gene are LNHDA and SQIVND (reference sequence). The CDR3 sequence is CASSLSRIDTQYF. The CDR3 bases are TGTGCCAGTAGTTTAAGCAGGATTGATACGCAGTATTTT.

This clone was seen just once. The chain links TRBV7-5 to TRBJ2-1; TRBD2 is the table's D call and was not checked against the DNA. TRBV7-5 is listed as a pseudogene. The CDR3 has 19 amino acids. The DNA of the CDR3 is TGTGCCAGAAGCTTAGCCCCGGGACTAGCGGGAGTTAAGGACAATGAGCAGTTCTTC. It codes for CARSLAPGLAGVKDNEQFF.

The chain carries TRBV28 and TRBJ1-2; possible D gene TRBD1, 6 bases. The CDR3 totals 16 residues. The V end was cut by 6 bases, the J end by 5 bases, with 22 bases between. Looked up from germline, CDR1 is MDHEN and CDR2 is SYDVKM. In DNA, the CDR3 is TGTGCCAGCAGCCCCGGGGGGGCAACCTTCCTATATGGCTACACCTTC. As protein: CASSPGGATFLYGYTF.

V and J are TRBV5-6 and TRBJ2-1; D not resolved. This CDR3 has 17 residues. CDR1 is SGHDT and CDR2 is YYEEEE in the germline V gene. V lost 1 base, J lost 1 base, and 15 bases lay in between. CDR3 sequence: CASSLPGSPASYNEQFF. The CDR3 DNA reads as TGTGCCAGCAGCTTGCCCGGATCTCCGGCATCCTACAATGAGCAGTTCTTC. The full variable domain, completed using reference TRBV5-6 and TRBJ2-1, is DAGVTQSPTHLIKTRGQQVTLRCSPKSGHDTVSWYQQALGQGPQFIFQYYEEEERQRGNFPDRFSGHQFPNYSSELNVNALLLGDSALYLCASSLPGSPASYNEQFFGPGTRLTVL.